One and the same sample provided the 29 T cell receptor beta chains below, sequenced in a study of T cell responses to AZD1222 COVID-19 vaccine. The assay was immunoSEQ multiplex PCR, and TCRdb's table has in-frame clones only and misses some. The sample includes around 200,000 clones, roughly 88% of them seen just once. Sample: peripheral blood, taken on day 0 of AZD1222 vaccination. Receptors were obtained from an adult in good health.

This clone has a single count. V and J are TRBV5-6 and TRBJ1-2; D remains ambiguous. Germline CDR1 is SGHDT and CDR2 is YYEEEE. Trimming cost V 7 bases and J 4 bases, with 23 bases left between them. The CDR3 runs 16 residues. As DNA, the CDR3 is TGTGCCAGCCAGACCTTGGGCGGCCCTCTGGGCTATGGCTACACCTTC. Translation gives CASQTLGGPLGYGYTF.

V and J are TRBV2 and TRBJ1-1; 8 bases match TRBD1. J lost 6 bases, V lost 3 bases, and 0 bases had no gene match. The CDR3 consists of 12 residues. Germline V gene sequence: CDR1 SNHLY, CDR2 FYNNEI. In nucleotides, the CDR3 is TGTGCCAGCAGTGACAGGGGGCCTGAAGCTTTCTTT. Protein product: CASSDRGPEAFF.

V usage is TRBV27 and J usage is TRBJ1-2, with 7 bases aligning to TRBD1. The CDR3 extends over 14 amino acids. Germline loops: CDR1 MNHEY, CDR2 SMNVEV (reference sequence). The V segment lost 5 bases and the J segment 4 bases; nucleotides outside the gene matches: 7. CDR3 residues: CASSRRQGAYGYTF. The CDR3, as DNA: TGTGCCAGCAGTCGTCGACAGGGCGCCTATGGCTACACCTTC.

The chain links TRBV6-6 to TRBJ1-5; weak D call: TRBD1 (5 bases). The CDR3 is 14 amino acids. Germline CDR1 and CDR2: MNHNY and SVGAGI (reference sequence). The germline V and J ends were trimmed by 4 bases and 3 bases, with 10 bases remaining between them. This chain's CDR3 is CASSSRTLNQPQHF. The CDR3, as DNA: TGTGCCAGCAGTTCTAGGACACTCAATCAGCCCCAGCATTTT.

The chain is built from TRBV18 and TRBJ1-5; D possibly corresponds to TRBD1 (6 bases). CDR3 length: 17 residues. Germline loops: CDR1 KGHSH, CDR2 LQKENI. V was clipped by 6 bases and J by 2 bases, with 20 bases between them. This chain's CDR3 is CASSPIDRREGNQPQHF. Here the CDR3 DNA reads TGTGCCAGCTCCCCCATCGACAGGAGGGAGGGCAATCAGCCCCAGCATTTT.

The J gene is TRBJ2-2, the V gene TRBV28; 8 bases line up with TRBD1. The CDR3 is 16 residues long. The germline CDR1 and CDR2 sequences are MDHEN and SYDVKM. The trim removed 10 bases at V and 0 bases at J, leaving 10 bases unmatched. CDR3: CAIKTGGYANTGELFF. The CDR3, as DNA: TGTGCCATCAAAACAGGGGGGTACGCGAACACCGGGGAGCTGTTTTTT.

The rearrangement joins TRBV20-1 to TRBJ2-7; D might be TRBD2 (6 bases). Germline CDR1 and CDR2: DFQATT and SNEGSKA (reference sequence). CDR3 size: 14 residues. V was pared by 3 bases and J by 4 bases, with 16 bases between. The CDR3 spells CSASPDYTLYEQYF. In DNA form, the CDR3 reads TGCAGTGCTAGTCCGGACTACACTTTATACGAGCAGTACTTC.

V gene TRBV6-4 combines with J gene TRBJ1-5; unclear D gene. Trimming left V 3 bases short and J 1 base short, with 4 bases between. Germline values: CDR1 MRHNA, CDR2 SNTAGT. The CDR3 totals 13 residues. In DNA, the CDR3 is TGTGCCAGCAGTGAAGGGAGCAATCAGCCCCAGCATTTT. It encodes CASSEGSNQPQHF.

The chain has TRBV4-1 and TRBJ2-1, with unresolved D. V was shortened by 3 bases and J by 3 bases, with 12 bases between the two germline ends. CDR1 is MGHRA, CDR2 YSYEKL, per germline. This CDR3 is built from 15 residues. The CDR3 bases are TGCGCCAGCAGCCAGGGAATCAACGTCTACAATGAGCAGTTCTTC. Translating it yields CASSQGINVYNEQFF.

The chain recombines TRBV19 with TRBJ1-1, with D possibly being TRBD1 (5 bases). Germline V gene data show CDR1 as LNHDA and CDR2 as SQIVND (reference sequence). CDR3 length equals 14 residues. V was pared by 6 bases and J by 1 base, with 12 bases between. CDR3 residues: CASRRDRWNTEAFF. The CDR3 bases are TGTGCCAGTAGGCGGGACCGCTGGAACACTGAAGCTTTCTTT. The whole variable domain, remainder taken from reference TRBV19 and TRBJ1-1, is DGGITQSPKYLFRKEGQNVTLSCEQNLNHDAMYWYRQDPGQGLRLIYYSQIVNDFQKGDIAEGYSVSREKKESFPLTVTSAQKNPTAFYLCASRRDRWNTEAFFGQGTRLTVV.

The V and J genes are TRBV7-2 and TRBJ2-1, with 9 bases matching TRBD2. V shed 0 bases and J 0 bases; nucleotides not matched to a gene: 12. This CDR3 has 20 amino acids. In germline, CDR1 is SGHTA, CDR2 FQGNSA. DNA of the CDR3: TGTGCCAGCAGCTTAGCGCTTAGCGGGGGCTACCGGGCCTCCTACAATGAGCAGTTCTTC. Its translation is CASSLALSGGYRASYNEQFF.

The chain couples TRBV9 to TRBJ1-2; D call uncertain. Looked up from germline, CDR1 is SGDLS and CDR2 is YYNGEE. V dropped 0 bases and J dropped 4 bases, with 10 bases sitting between them. The CDR3 runs to 14 residues. The CDR3 is CASSVGIGIYGYTF. CDR3 DNA sequence: TGTGCCAGCAGCGTAGGGATAGGTATCTATGGCTACACCTTC.

The CDR3 DNA sequence: TGTGCCAGCAGTCTAAGAGGGTTTGGCTATGGCTACACCTTC. Amino acids: CASSLRGFGYGYTF. This sequence joins TRBV6-5 and TRBJ1-2; D remains unclear. Germline assignment: CDR1 MNHEY and CDR2 SVGAGI. The V end was cut by 5 bases, the J end by 4 bases, with 14 bases between. The CDR3 has 14 amino acids.

The V and J genes are TRBV12-3 or TRBV12-4 and TRBJ2-7; 15 bases line up with TRBD2. J gave up 4 bases and V 9 bases, and 1 base lay outside the gene matches. The CDR3 contains 13 residues. CDR3 in amino acids: CASGLAGGYEQYF. CDR3 nucleotide sequence: TGTGCCAGTGGACTAGCGGGAGGGTACGAGCAGTACTTC.

This chain joins TRBV4-3 and TRBJ2-2, with D hard to call. V shed 3 bases and J shed 4 bases, with 6 bases lying between them. CDR3 length: 13 amino acids. Looked up from germline, CDR1 is LGHNA and CDR2 is YSLEER. The CDR3 reads CASSQSLTGELFF. The CDR3 DNA reads as TGCGCCAGCAGCCAGTCGCTCACCGGGGAGCTGTTTTTT.

CDR3 bases: TGTGCCAGCAGCTTAACAACTAGCGGATTTTACAATGAGCAGTTCTTC. Its translation: CASSLTTSGFYNEQFF. The chain carries TRBV7-8 and TRBJ2-1; 8 bases are a match to TRBD2. The CDR3 length is 16 residues. The trim removed 2 bases at V and 4 bases at J, leaving 7 bases unmatched. CDR1 is SGHVS and CDR2 is FQNEAQ in the germline V gene.

The V gene is TRBV10-1, the J gene TRBJ1-3, with a possible D match to TRBD1 (6 bases). The ends were cut back, 10 bases at V and 0 bases at J, with 13 bases in the middle. The CDR3 runs 14 residues. CDR1 and CDR2 (germline): WNHNN, SYGVQD (reference sequence). CDR3 sequence (DNA): TGCGCCAAGAGGACAGCGAACTCTGGAAACACCATATATTTT. It encodes CAKRTANSGNTIYF.

The rearrangement links TRBV2 to TRBJ1-4; 9 bases agree with TRBD1. The CDR3 runs to 15 residues. Trimming cost V 6 bases and J 8 bases; bases outside gene matches: 10. Germline assignment: CDR1 SNHLY and CDR2 FYNNEI. CDR3 coding DNA: TGTGCCAGCAGAGGCCGGGACAGGGTATACGAAAAACTGTTTTTT. It translates to CASRGRDRVYEKLFF.

This rearrangement joins TRBV9 to TRBJ2-7, with D possibly called TRBD1 or TRBD2 (5 bases each). V was clipped by 0 bases and J by 3 bases, with 13 bases between them. From germline, CDR1 is SGDLS and CDR2 YYNGEE. The CDR3 loop spans 15 amino acids. CDR3 nucleotide sequence: TGTGCCAGCAGCGTAGGAGGGGACCTCATCTACGAGCAGTACTTC. Residues: CASSVGGDLIYEQYF.

The chain employs TRBV10-3 and TRBJ1-1, with D uncertain. Trimming took 6 bases from V and 1 from J, leaving 9 bases between them. Germline values: CDR1 ENHRY, CDR2 SYGVKD. This CDR3 is built from 13 residues. This CDR3 is CAISPTENTEAFF. The CDR3 DNA sequence: TGTGCCATCAGCCCCACAGAGAACACTGAAGCTTTCTTT.

This chain joins TRBV28 and TRBJ2-6; D perhaps matches TRBD1 (6 bases). There are 16 residues in the CDR3. Trimming pared 3 bases from V and 2 bases from J, leaving 11 bases between. Germline V CDR1 and CDR2: MDHEN, SYDVKM. The CDR3 region has the DNA TGTGCCAGCAGTTTGACAGGTTGGGCTGGGGCCAACGTCCTGACTTTC. Its translation is CASSLTGWAGANVLTF.

The rearrangement links TRBV6-5 to TRBJ1-2; tentatively, D is TRBD1 (6 bases). V lost 10 bases, J lost 4 bases, and 16 bases lay in between. This CDR3 is 13 amino acids long. Germline CDR1 and CDR2: MNHEY and SVGAGI. The CDR3 sequence: CAIKDSGPYGYTF. DNA for the CDR3: TGTGCCATCAAGGACAGCGGACCCTATGGCTACACCTTC.

The chain has TRBV6-5 and TRBJ2-7; TRBD2 is a possible D gene (6 bases). The CDR3 runs to 15 residues. In germline, CDR1 is MNHEY, CDR2 SVGAGI. V gave up 2 bases and J gave up 4 bases, with 15 bases separating them. The CDR3 DNA reads TGTGCCAGCAGTTACGCCTGGGACTGGGAGTACGAGCAGTACTTC. Translation: CASSYAWDWEYEQYF.

The rearrangement uses TRBV2 and TRBJ2-7; 8 nucleotides align to TRBD1. The germline CDR1 and CDR2 sequences are SNHLY and FYNNEI. J lost 3 bases, V lost 4 bases, and 8 bases had no gene match. The CDR3 sequence is 15 residues long. CDR3 nucleotides: TGTGCCAGCAGTGGTGACAGGGGCTTTTACTACGAGCAGTACTTC. Translation: CASSGDRGFYYEQYF.

The chain combines TRBV7-9 with TRBJ1-1; 10 bases agree with TRBD1. The V gene's germline CDR1 is SEHNR and CDR2 FQNEAQ (reference sequence). The CDR3 is made up of 18 amino acids. Trimming removed 2 bases from V and 3 bases from J; junction bases left unmatched: 12. The CDR3 DNA reads as TGTGCCAGCAGCTTAATGGACAGGGGGATCGGGCAGGACACTGAAGCTTTCTTT. Its protein product is CASSLMDRGIGQDTEAFF.

The CDR3 reads CATSFGTPSYNEQFF. CDR3 coding DNA: TGTGCCACCAGCTTTGGGACCCCTTCCTACAATGAGCAGTTCTTC. This chain joins TRBV15 and TRBJ2-1; TRBD1 or TRBD2 may be the D gene (5 bases each). Germline loops: CDR1 LNHNV, CDR2 YYDKDF (reference sequence). The CDR3 runs to 15 residues. Trimming took 5 bases from V and 1 from J, leaving 12 bases between them.

The V and J genes are TRBV7-2 and TRBJ1-1, with D maybe TRBD1 (5 bases). The CDR3 spans 17 residues. Deletions cut 6 bases from V and 2 bases from J, with 22 bases between. Germline assignment: CDR1 SGHTA and CDR2 FQGNSA. CDR3 amino acids: CASRKGTDVRVNTEAFF. DNA of the CDR3: TGTGCCAGCAGAAAAGGGACGGATGTTCGTGTAAACACTGAAGCTTTCTTT.

The rearrangement links TRBV2 to TRBJ2-1, with 8 bases matching TRBD2. The CDR3 contains 16 residues. The germline CDR1 and CDR2 sequences are SNHLY and FYNNEI. The ends lost 6 bases at V and 8 bases at J; junction bases unmatched: 15. CDR3 loop: CASSQIRGGRYDEQFF. The CDR3 coding sequence is TGTGCCAGCAGCCAAATCCGCGGGGGGAGGTACGATGAGCAGTTCTTC.

The rearrangement links TRBV15 to TRBJ2-2, with D tentatively TRBD1 (6 bases). From germline, CDR1 is LNHNV and CDR2 YYDKDF (reference sequence). This CDR3 is 17 amino acids long. V was clipped by 1 base and J by 1 base, with 13 bases between them. CDR3 loop: CATSRAGAGRNTGELFF. The CDR3 DNA reads as TGTGCCACCAGCAGAGCAGGGGCCGGACGGAACACCGGGGAGCTGTTTTTT.